This is a list of T cell receptor beta chains from one sample in a study of blood T cells in healthy people across ages. TCRdb re-derived calls from the 5' RACE reads in MiXCR, one entry per CDR3 protein. The top ten hold approximately 2.1% of the sample, which has roughly 2 million distinct CDR3 sequences, 40% to 55% seen once. The sequenced sample consisted of blood. The origin of the receptors is a woman in her forties in good health. Each CDR3 is given with its conserved first and last residue. D genes are given only for firm matches. Size is stated for part of the rows, as once, few or many counts, or as a class when the clone is expanded.

v_gene	abundance	d_gene	j_gene	CDR3nt	CDR3aa
TRBV4-1	.	TRBD2	TRBJ2-7	TGCGCCAGCAGCCATCCGGGACTAGACGGTTACGAGCAGTACTTC	CASSHPGLDGYEQYF
TRBV6-1	.	.	TRBJ1-1	TGTGCCAGCAGTGAAGTACCAGGGATGAACACTGAAGCTTTCTTT	CASSEVPGMNTEAFF
TRBV20-1	few	.	TRBJ2-1	TGCAGTGCTAGGGGTGGGTTTGGCCAGGACAATGAGCAGTTCTTC	CSARGGFGQDNEQFF
TRBV18	.	.	TRBJ2-4	TGTGCCAGCAGCCCCGCCTTAGCCAAAAACATTCAGTACTTC	CASSPALAKNIQYF
TRBV18	.	.	TRBJ2-1	TGTGCCAGCTCAAGCGACGAGGTCCATGAGCAGTTCTTC	CASSSDEVHEQFF
TRBV4-1	few	.	TRBJ2-5	TGCGCCAGCAGCCAGGACAGAACTCCAGAGACCCAGTACTTC	CASSQDRTPETQYF
TRBV29-1	.	.	TRBJ2-4	TGCAGCGTTGGATACAGGGCAGCCAAAAACATTCAGTACTTC	CSVGYRAAKNIQYF
TRBV6-6	.	.	TRBJ1-4	TGTGCCAGCAGATCCGGACAGATAACTAACGAAAGACTGTTTTTT	CASRSGQITNERLFF
TRBV11-3	.	.	TRBJ2-3	TGTGCCAGCAGCTTGTATAAGGGAGATACGCAGTATTTT	CASSLYKGDTQYF
TRBV28	.	.	TRBJ2-4	TGTGCCAGCAAACAGGGACGGACACTAGCCAAAAACATTCAGTACTTC	CASKQGRTLAKNIQYF
TRBV4-3	few	TRBD2	TRBJ2-5	TGCGCCAGCAGCCAAGAGATCGGGGACTATCAAGAGACCCAGTACTTC	CASSQEIGDYQETQYF
TRBV4-3	few	.	TRBJ2-1	TGCGCCAGCAGCCACAGGGGAATAGCGGGGCAGTTCTTC	CASSHRGIAGQFF
TRBV6-2/TRBV6-3	few	.	TRBJ2-1	TGTGCCAGCTGGTCAGGGGTCTACAATGAGCAGTTCTTC	CASWSGVYNEQFF
TRBV5-1	.	TRBD1	TRBJ2-7	TGCGCCAGCAGCCGAGGGGACAGTCTCCCCTACGAGCAGTACTTC	CASSRGDSLPYEQYF
TRBV7-9	.	TRBD1	TRBJ1-5	TGTGCCAGCAGCACCCATGGACAGGGCAATCAGCCCCAGCATTTT	CASSTHGQGNQPQHF
TRBV5-1	few	.	TRBJ2-1	TGCGCCAGCAGCTTGGTTGGGGACGGTGAGCAGTTCTTC	CASSLVGDGEQFF
TRBV6-5	.	.	TRBJ2-7	TGTGCCAGCAGTACGAACGGGAACTCCTACGAGCAGTACTTC	CASSTNGNSYEQYF
TRBV20-1	.	TRBD2	TRBJ2-3	TGCAGTGCTAGGGCGACTAGCGGGGCCCCAGGGGATACGCAGTATTTT	CSARATSGAPGDTQYF
TRBV6-2/TRBV6-3	few	TRBD1	TRBJ2-7	TGTGCCAGCAGTGCCCGTACAGGGGGCGCTTTCTACGAGCAGTACTTC	CASSARTGGAFYEQYF
TRBV7-9	.	.	TRBJ2-1	TGTGCCAGCAGCCCCACGACTGAGCAGTTCTTC	CASSPTTEQFF
TRBV5-5	.	TRBD1	TRBJ2-7	TGTGCCAGCAGCTTGGGGACAGGGGTCTTGAACGAGCAGTACTTC	CASSLGTGVLNEQYF
TRBV24-1	.	.	TRBJ2-3	TGTGCCACCAGTGACCCGGGACCTCCTCAGGTCGATACGCAGTATTTT	CATSDPGPPQVDTQYF
TRBV6-5	.	.	TRBJ1-1	TGTGCCAGCACCAGGGGAGAAGACACTGAAGCTTTCTTT	CASTRGEDTEAFF
TRBV3-1	many	TRBD1	TRBJ2-7	TGTGCCACAGGGGACAGCTCCTACGAGCAGTACTTC	CATGDSSYEQYF
TRBV21-1	.	.	TRBJ1-1	TGTGCCAGCAGCAAGGGATGTGGGGGAAGGACTGAAGCTTTCTTT	CASSKGCGGRTEAFF
TRBV29-1	.	TRBD1	TRBJ1-2	TGCAGCGCCTTACAGGGGTTTGGCTACACCTTC	CSALQGFGYTF
TRBV29-1	.	TRBD1	TRBJ1-4	TGCAGCGCTCTTCGACAGGGGGAGGAAAAACTGTTTTTT	CSALRQGEEKLFF
TRBV11-2	once	TRBD2	TRBJ2-2	TGTGCCAGCAGCTTAGCGCTAGCGGGACTAGGCGGGGAGCTGTTTTTT	CASSLALAGLGGELFF
TRBV5-5	.	TRBD2	TRBJ2-1	TGTGCCAGCAGCTCCCTAGCGGGGGGGGGAAACAATGAGCAGTTCTTC	CASSSLAGGGNNEQFF
TRBV11-2	.	TRBD2	TRBJ2-5	TGTGCCAGCAGCTCTACTCTAGCGGGGCTCCAAGAGACCCAGTACTTC	CASSSTLAGLQETQYF
TRBV10-2	once	TRBD1	TRBJ1-5	TGCGCCACCCGGGACAGTTATAGCAATCAGCCCCAGCATTTT	CATRDSYSNQPQHF
TRBV11-1	.	.	TRBJ1-2	TGTGCCAGCAGCCTTGGAATGGGCGGCTACACCTTC	CASSLGMGGYTF
TRBV7-2	.	TRBD2	TRBJ2-3	TGTGCCAGCAGCTTATACTCAGCGGGGCGCACAGATACGCAGTATTTT	CASSLYSAGRTDTQYF
TRBV27	.	.	TRBJ1-2	TGTGCCAGCAGAACAGTCTCAGACTATGGCTACACCTTC	CASRTVSDYGYTF
TRBV4-1	.	.	TRBJ2-2	TGCGCCAGCAGCCAGCGCGAGGGGGGCGGGGAGCTGTTTTTT	CASSQREGGGELFF
TRBV12-3/TRBV12-4	few	TRBD1	TRBJ2-2	TGTGCCAGCAGTTTAGGACAGGGGGCGAACACCGGGGAGCTGTTTTTT	CASSLGQGANTGELFF
TRBV3-1	few	.	TRBJ1-1	TGTGCCAGCAGCCAAGTCAACTGGACACCGAACACTGAAGCTTTCTTT	CASSQVNWTPNTEAFF
TRBV27	once	TRBD2	TRBJ2-5	TGTGCCAGCAGTTTCCAGACTAGCGGGGGGAAAGAGACCCAGTACTTC	CASSFQTSGGKETQYF
TRBV29-1	few	.	TRBJ1-1	TGCAGCGTTGATGGATCGGATAGGAACACTGAAGCTTTCTTT	CSVDGSDRNTEAFF
TRBV15	.	.	TRBJ1-5	TGTGCCACCAGCAGAGCAGGGAGTCAGCCCCAGCATTTT	CATSRAGSQPQHF
TRBV5-4	once	.	TRBJ2-1	TGTGCCAGCAGTTTGGAGATCCACTCCTACAATGAGCAGTTCTTC	CASSLEIHSYNEQFF
TRBV12-3/TRBV12-4	.	TRBD1	TRBJ1-2	TGTGCCAGCAGTTTAACTACCGGGACAGGGGCTTTCGGCTACACCTTC	CASSLTTGTGAFGYTF
TRBV7-6	few	TRBD2	TRBJ2-1	TGTGCCAGCAGCTTAGCCCCTAGCGGGGCGGGTGAGCAGTTCTTC	CASSLAPSGAGEQFF
TRBV4-2	.	.	TRBJ2-5	TGTGCCAGCAGCCAAGATGTTGAGGGCCAAGAGACCCAGTACTTC	CASSQDVEGQETQYF
TRBV19	.	TRBD2	TRBJ2-3	TGTGCCAGTAGTCCCAGACTAGCGGGGGGCCCCCGGGATACGCAGTATTTT	CASSPRLAGGPRDTQYF
TRBV28	few	.	TRBJ2-5	TGTGCCAGCAGTCCCCCTAAGACAGCACCTCAAGAGACCCAGTACTTC	CASSPPKTAPQETQYF
TRBV4-3	.	.	TRBJ2-7	TGCGCCAGCAGCCTCCAATCGACTCCCTACGAGCAGTACTTC	CASSLQSTPYEQYF
TRBV27	.	.	TRBJ2-3	TGTGCCAGCAGTCGTCGGACCGTCACAGATACGCAGTATTTT	CASSRRTVTDTQYF
TRBV7-2	.	TRBD2	TRBJ2-7	TGTGTCAGCAGCATAACCGGGACTAGTTCCTACGAGCAGTACTTC	CVSSITGTSSYEQYF
TRBV6-6	.	TRBD1	TRBJ1-4	TGTGCCAGCAGGTCCTCAGGGGGCCCGTATGAAAAACTGTTTTTT	CASRSSGGPYEKLFF